This passage covers 29 T cell receptor beta chains from one sample sequenced in a study of blood T cell repertoires in COVID-19. The data were produced by immunoSEQ multiplex PCR, yet TCRdb's version contains in-frame clones alone and is incomplete. This table holds about 160,000 clones, over 70% found once. Sequenced input: peripheral blood. These receptor sequences come from an elderly woman with active or convalescent COVID-19.

This sequence joins TRBV9 and TRBJ1-3; D is undetermined. Per the germline V gene, CDR1 is SGDLS and CDR2 is YYNGEE. This CDR3 comprises 15 residues. Trimming removed 2 bases from V and 0 bases from J, with 9 bases in between. This CDR3 reads CASSVGEASGNTIYF. In nucleotides, the CDR3 is TGTGCCAGCAGCGTTGGGGAGGCCTCTGGAAACACCATATATTTT. Supplemented by reference TRBV9 and TRBJ1-3, the full variable domain reads DSGVTQTPKHLITATGQRVTLRCSPRSGDLSVYWYQQSLDQGLQFLIQYYNGEERAKGNILERFSAQQFPDLHSELNLSSLELGDSALYFCASSVGEASGNTIYFGEGSWLTVV.

The V call is TRBV25-1, the J call TRBJ1-5; D may be TRBD1 (5 bases). The germline V and J ends were trimmed by 4 bases and 4 bases, with 20 bases remaining between them. Germline loops: CDR1 MGHDK, CDR2 SYGVNS. The CDR3 covers 17 residues. The chain's CDR3 is CASSGGGVWDFNQPQHF. The CDR3 region has the DNA TGTGCCAGCAGTGGAGGAGGGGTATGGGATTTTAATCAGCCCCAGCATTTT. The full variable domain, completed using reference TRBV25-1 and TRBJ1-5, is EADIYQTPRYLVIGTGKKITLECSQTMGHDKMYWYQQDPGMELHLIHYSYGVNSTEKGDLSSESTVSRIRTEHFPLTLESARPSHTSQYLCASSGGGVWDFNQPQHFGDGTRLSIL.

This clone was picked up one time. This sequence joins TRBV29-1 and TRBJ2-1; 11 bases fit TRBD2. Trimming at V came to 6 bases and at J to 0 bases, leaving 7 bases not matched to a gene. The CDR3 spans 16 residues. CDR1 and CDR2 (germline): SQVTM, ANQGSEA. CDR3 DNA sequence: TGCAGCGTGGGGCTAGCGGGGGGTCGCTCCTACAATGAGCAGTTCTTC. This sequence encodes CSVGLAGGRSYNEQFF.

The J gene is TRBJ1-2, the V gene TRBV9, with 11 bases matching TRBD1. The trim removed 0 bases at V and 6 bases at J, leaving 7 bases unmatched. Per the germline V gene, CDR1 is SGDLS and CDR2 is YYNGEE. This CDR3 region has 16 residues. Here the CDR3 DNA reads TGTGCCAGCAGCGTAGCCCCCCGGGACAGGGGGAATGGCTACACCTTC. Its translation: CASSVAPRDRGNGYTF. The full variable domain, with the rest looked up from reference TRBV9 and TRBJ1-2, is DSGVTQTPKHLITATGQRVTLRCSPRSGDLSVYWYQQSLDQGLQFLIQYYNGEERAKGNILERFSAQQFPDLHSELNLSSLELGDSALYFCASSVAPRDRGNGYTFGSGTRLTVV.

This chain uses TRBV11-2 with TRBJ1-3; D ambiguous. This CDR3 is 16 amino acids long. V lost 0 bases and J lost 0, with 9 bases in between. The germline gives CDR1 SGHAT, CDR2 FQNNGV. The CDR3 bases are TGTGCCAGCAGCTTAGATCTGGCAGTCTCTGGAAACACCATATATTTT. This encodes CASSLDLAVSGNTIYF.

The chain couples TRBV3-1 (or the pseudogene TRBV3-2) to TRBJ1-6; D is uncertain. V was cut by 2 bases and J by 9 bases, with 8 bases left in between. Germline assignment: CDR1 LGHDT and CDR2 YNNKEL (reference sequence). The CDR3 contains 13 residues. The CDR3 sequence is CASSQSRFSPLHF. The CDR3 DNA reads as TGTGCCAGCAGCCAATCTAGATTTTCACCCCTCCACTTT.

The chain recombines TRBV29-1 with TRBJ1-1, with unresolved D. Per germline, CDR1 SQVTM and CDR2 ANQGSEA. V was cut by 3 bases and J by 0 bases, with 14 bases left in between. This CDR3 comprises 15 residues. CDR3 sequence reads: CSVDIRGGMNTEAFF. For the CDR3, the DNA is TGCAGCGTTGATATTCGCGGCGGCATGAACACTGAAGCTTTCTTT.

The rearrangement joins TRBV29-1 to TRBJ2-7; 10 nucleotides line up with TRBD2. V gave up 1 base and J gave up 3 bases; unmatched junction bases: 6. The CDR3 length is 15 residues. Per germline, CDR1 SQVTM and CDR2 ANQGSEA. The CDR3 bases are TGCAGCGTTGAAGGTCTAGCGGGGGCAGTCTACGAGCAGTACTTC. Its translation: CSVEGLAGAVYEQYF.

J is TRBJ2-2 and V is TRBV5-1, with 10 bases identical to TRBD2. The V gene's germline CDR1 is SGHRS and CDR2 YFSETQ. V dropped 4 bases and J dropped 4; count of bases not matched to a gene: 7. The CDR3 has 16 amino acids. Here the CDR3 DNA reads TGCGCCAGCAGCAAACCGACTAGCGGGTTCACCGGGGAGCTGTTTTTT. It encodes CASSKPTSGFTGELFF.

The chain has TRBV7-8 and TRBJ1-4, with TRBD1 matching 10 bases. CDR1 is SGHVS, CDR2 FQNEAQ, per germline. J was trimmed by 7 bases and V by 5 bases; bases with no gene match: 7. This CDR3 is built from 15 residues. The CDR3: CASSLLGTGVEKLFF. In nucleotides, the CDR3 is TGTGCCAGCAGCCTGCTGGGGACAGGGGTTGAAAAACTGTTTTTT.

The V gene is TRBV18, the J gene TRBJ1-1; 7 bases line up with TRBD1. Looked up from germline, CDR1 is KGHSH and CDR2 is LQKENI. V dropped 3 bases and J dropped 7; count of bases not matched to a gene: 2. CDR3 length equals 12 residues. The CDR3 sequence: CASSPGQLEAFF. In DNA, the CDR3 is TGTGCCAGCTCACCGGGACAGCTTGAAGCTTTCTTT.

The V and J genes are TRBV5-4 and TRBJ2-7; maybe TRBD2 (5 bases). This CDR3 contains 14 residues. Trimming left V 0 bases short and J 3 bases short, with 10 bases between. The germline gives CDR1 SGHNT, CDR2 YYREEE (reference sequence). As DNA, the CDR3 is TGTGCCAGCAGCTTGGGCGGGTCAATCTACGAGCAGTACTTC. This codes for CASSLGGSIYEQYF.

The rearrangement joins TRBV5-6 to TRBJ1-5; 12 nucleotides match TRBD1. The CDR3 covers 16 residues. Unmatched junction bases numbered 6, after V lost 4 bases and J lost 4 bases. Germline assignment: CDR1 SGHDT and CDR2 YYEEEE. CDR3 loop: CASSRGTGGRNQPQHF. The CDR3 DNA reads as TGTGCCAGCAGCAGAGGGACAGGGGGCAGAAATCAGCCCCAGCATTTT.

The chain couples TRBV14 to TRBJ2-1, with D possibly matching TRBD1 (6 bases). Per germline, CDR1 SGHDN and CDR2 FVKESK. Trimming shortened V by 1 base and J by 10 bases, and 11 bases separated the two germline ends. The CDR3 sequence is 13 residues long. The CDR3 loop reads CASSQGGPLEQFF. The CDR3 coding sequence is TGTGCCAGCAGCCAAGGGGGGCCTCTCGAGCAGTTCTTC.

This clone has a handful of counts. The V and J genes are TRBV12-5 and TRBJ1-4; D unclear. Trimming left V 3 bases short and J 3 bases short, with 20 bases between. Germline CDR1 LGHNT, CDR2 FRNRAP. The CDR3 contains 18 residues. Written as DNA, the CDR3 is TGTGCTAGTGGTTTAGGACGAGGGATAGGCTTGGCTAATGAAAAACTGTTTTTT. Its translation is CASGLGRGIGLANEKLFF. Together with reference TRBV12-5 and TRBJ1-4, the CDR3 gives the full variable domain: DARVTQTPRHKVTEMGQEVTMRCQPILGHNTVFWYRQTMMQGLELLAYFRNRAPLDDSGMPKDRFSAEMPDATLATLKIQPSEPRDSAVYFCASGLGRGIGLANEKLFFGSGTQLSVL.

The V and J genes are TRBV19 and TRBJ2-5, with TRBD2 identical over 7 bases. The CDR3 runs 14 residues. Germline V CDR1 and CDR2: LNHDA, SQIVND (reference sequence). J lost 3 bases, V lost 1 base, and 2 bases had no gene match. The CDR3 here is CASSIGTSKETQYF. The CDR3 nucleotides read TGTGCCAGTAGTATAGGGACTAGTAAAGAGACCCAGTACTTC. The entire variable domain, with the rest obtained from reference TRBV19 and TRBJ2-5, is as follows: DGGITQSPKYLFRKEGQNVTLSCEQNLNHDAMYWYRQDPGQGLRLIYYSQIVNDFQKGDIAEGYSVSREKKESFPLTVTSAQKNPTAFYLCASSIGTSKETQYFGPGTRLLVL.

The chain combines TRBV12-5 with TRBJ1-5; 8 bases map to TRBD1. Germline-derived CDR1 and CDR2 are LGHNT and FRNRAP. After removal of 9 bases from V and 4 bases from J, the junction contained 11 bases not matched to a gene. There are 15 residues in the CDR3. CDR3 protein: CASASRQGSNQPQHF. The CDR3 nucleotides read TGTGCTAGCGCCTCTCGACAGGGGAGTAATCAGCCCCAGCATTTT.

The chain joins TRBV19 to TRBJ1-2; 8 nucleotides agree with TRBD1. CDR3 size: 13 residues. Germline V lookup: CDR1 LNHDA, CDR2 SQIVND (reference sequence). The ends lost 8 bases at V and 8 bases at J; junction bases unmatched: 10. CDR3 DNA: TGTGCCAGTCGAAAGGACAGGGAGGAGGGCTACACCTTC. Its translation: CASRKDREEGYTF. Combining the CDR3 with reference TRBV19 and TRBJ1-2 gives the whole variable domain DGGITQSPKYLFRKEGQNVTLSCEQNLNHDAMYWYRQDPGQGLRLIYYSQIVNDFQKGDIAEGYSVSREKKESFPLTVTSAQKNPTAFYLCASRKDREEGYTFGSGTRLTVV.

The J gene is TRBJ2-2, the V gene TRBV4-1; no clear D gene. Germline loops: CDR1 MGHRA, CDR2 YSYEKL. V lost 0 bases and J 6 bases, leaving 5 bases between the germline ends. The CDR3 contains 13 residues. In nucleotides, the CDR3 is TGCGCCAGCAGCCAAGATCCGGCCGGGGAGCTGTTTTTT. This codes for CASSQDPAGELFF.

The chain carries TRBV10-3 and TRBJ2-7; 8 nucleotides agree with TRBD1. This CDR3 has 13 amino acids. J was trimmed by 7 bases and V by 6 bases; bases with no gene match: 8. CDR1 and CDR2 (germline): ENHRY, SYGVKD. The CDR3: CAIRGRTGREQYF. The CDR3 coding sequence is TGTGCCATCAGGGGGCGGACAGGGAGAGAGCAGTACTTC.

The chain carries TRBV2 and TRBJ2-2, with 15 bases aligning to TRBD2. This CDR3 is built from 18 residues. V lost 5 bases and J lost 3; bases outside the gene matches: 7. Germline CDR1 and CDR2: SNHLY and FYNNEI. CDR3 nucleotides: TGTGCCAGCAGTTCGAGCGGACTAGCGGGGGGGCACACCGGGGAGCTGTTTTTT. It specifies CASSSSGLAGGHTGELFF.

This clone was seen once. The chain is built from TRBV10-3 and TRBJ2-1; 9 nucleotides align to TRBD2. Germline V lookup: CDR1 ENHRY, CDR2 SYGVKD. Trimming removed 6 bases from V and 3 bases from J; junction bases left unmatched: 6. The CDR3 runs 15 residues. The CDR3 DNA sequence: TGTGCCATCAGCGCGGGAGGGGGCGACTACAATGAGCAGTTCTTC. Residues: CAISAGGGDYNEQFF.

The chain uses TRBV5-4 and TRBJ2-4; 11 bases are shared with TRBD2. J lost 6 bases, V lost 0 bases, and 8 bases had no gene match. CDR3 length: 17 amino acids. CDR1 is SGHNT and CDR2 is YYREEE in the germline V gene (reference sequence). CDR3 loop: CASSLDGSGGAGNIQYF. The CDR3 bases are TGTGCCAGCAGCTTGGACGGTAGCGGGGGGGCCGGAAACATTCAGTACTTC.

The chain joins TRBV5-7 to TRBJ1-5; TRBD1 agrees at 11 bases. TRBV5-7 is labeled an ORF, and its function is uncertain. The J segment lost 4 bases and the V segment lost 4 bases, leaving 4 bases of the junction unmatched. CDR3 length: 15 residues. The CDR3, as DNA: TGTGCCAGCAGCGGAGGGACAGGGGGAAATCAGCCCCAGCATTTT. This translates into CASSGGTGGNQPQHF.

V and J are TRBV12-5 and TRBJ1-1; no reliable D call. V was pared by 7 bases and J by 4 bases, with 10 bases between. The CDR3 loop spans 12 amino acids. Germline CDR1 is LGHNT and CDR2 is FRNRAP. CDR3 nucleotide sequence: TGTGCTAGTGACCCGGACTTCACTGAAGCTTTCTTT. Amino acids: CASDPDFTEAFF. Variable domain in full (rest from reference TRBV12-5 and TRBJ1-1): DARVTQTPRHKVTEMGQEVTMRCQPILGHNTVFWYRQTMMQGLELLAYFRNRAPLDDSGMPKDRFSAEMPDATLATLKIQPSEPRDSAVYFCASDPDFTEAFFGQGTRLTVV.

The rearrangement uses TRBV29-1 and TRBJ2-3; D is unresolved. The V and J ends lost 1 base and 4 bases respectively, with 6 bases between them. The germline V gene has CDR1 SQVTM and CDR2 ANQGSEA. The CDR3 extends over 12 amino acids. CDR3 residues: CSVEVAPDTQYF. CDR3 sequence (DNA): TGCAGCGTTGAAGTGGCCCCAGATACGCAGTATTTT.

V gene TRBV19 combines with J gene TRBJ2-7; D perhaps matches TRBD2 (6 bases). This CDR3 has 12 amino acids. V was trimmed by 4 bases and J by 6 bases, leaving 10 bases between them. Germline CDR1 reads LNHDA; CDR2 reads SQIVND (reference sequence). DNA of the CDR3: TGTGCCAGTAGTAGTGGAGGGGTCGAGCAGTACTTC. Its translation is CASSSGGVEQYF.

The CDR3 DNA reads as TGTGCCAGCAGCCCTCCGGGGGGCATAGACCAAGAGACCCAGTACTTC. Protein: CASSPPGGIDQETQYF. The chain has TRBV7-9 and TRBJ2-5; maybe TRBD2 (7 bases). Germline CDR1 reads SEHNR; CDR2 reads FQNEAQ (reference sequence). Trimming took off 5 bases at V and 0 bases at J, with 16 bases between the two ends. The length of the CDR3 is 16 residues.

This chain connects TRBV5-1 to TRBJ1-1; a possible D gene is TRBD1 (5 bases). This CDR3 has 15 amino acids. CDR1 and CDR2 (germline): SGHRS, YFSETQ. V was clipped by 0 bases and J by 1 base, with 10 bases between them. For the CDR3, the DNA is TGCGCCAGCAGCTTGGATCGGGGGTGGAACACTGAAGCTTTCTTT. Protein product: CASSLDRGWNTEAFF.